Below, one TCR beta chain is given with its context. These data belong to a study of neoadjuvant anti-PD-1 for oral cavity cancer. Study context: Non-progressing patients received a fourth nivolumab dose near day 43, then surgery on days 50-56.

Time point of the sample: after neoadjuvant nivolumab, at surgical resection. Patients had HPV-negative, locally advanced oral cavity squamous cell carcinoma. Produced via immunoSEQ multiplex PCR; TCRdb's table is partial and in-frame only. The sample has over 65,000 clones, 85% seen once. V was shortened by 0 bases and J by 2 bases, with 9 bases between the two germline ends. This CDR3 comprises 15 residues. The germline V gene encodes CDR1 SGHRS and CDR2 YFSETQ. The V gene is TRBV5-1, the J gene TRBJ2-4; D is undetermined. The source of this sequence is a person between 35 and 79 years old with oral cavity squamous cell carcinoma. The sample here was PBMCs, taken after nivolumab (anti-PD-1) treatment. The CDR3 bases are TGCGCCAGCAGCTTGGATGGAATGACCAAAAACATTCAGTACTTC. Protein sequence: CASSLDGMTKNIQYF.